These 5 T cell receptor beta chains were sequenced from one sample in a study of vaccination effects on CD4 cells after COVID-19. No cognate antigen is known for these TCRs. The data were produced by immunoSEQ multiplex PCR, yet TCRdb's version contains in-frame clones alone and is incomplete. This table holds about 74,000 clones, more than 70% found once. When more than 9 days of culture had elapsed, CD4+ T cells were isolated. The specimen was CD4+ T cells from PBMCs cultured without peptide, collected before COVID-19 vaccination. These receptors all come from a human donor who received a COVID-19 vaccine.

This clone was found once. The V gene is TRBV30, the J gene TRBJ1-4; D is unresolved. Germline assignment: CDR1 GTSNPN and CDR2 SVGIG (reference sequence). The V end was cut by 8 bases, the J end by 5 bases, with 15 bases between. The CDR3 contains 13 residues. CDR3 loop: CATPGVSNEKLFF. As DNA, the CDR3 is TGTGCCACCCCTGGGGTTTCGAATGAAAAACTGTTTTTT.

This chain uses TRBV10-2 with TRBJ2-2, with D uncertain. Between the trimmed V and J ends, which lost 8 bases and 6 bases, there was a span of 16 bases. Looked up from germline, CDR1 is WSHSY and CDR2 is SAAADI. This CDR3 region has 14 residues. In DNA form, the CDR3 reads TGCGCCAGCGGGCCGGGCCCCGGACCCGGGGAGCTGTTTTTT. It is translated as CASGPGPGPGELFF.

This CDR3 is CASSDPQRGGRETQYF. CDR3 in DNA: TGTGCCAGCAGTGATCCCCAGCGGGGGGGCCGAGAGACCCAGTACTTC. The chain carries TRBV6-1 and TRBJ2-5, with TRBD2 matching 10 bases. The CDR3 has 16 amino acids. Looked up from germline, CDR1 is MNHNS and CDR2 is SASEGT. The V gene end was trimmed by 3 bases and the J gene end by 4 bases; junction bases not matched to a gene: 8.

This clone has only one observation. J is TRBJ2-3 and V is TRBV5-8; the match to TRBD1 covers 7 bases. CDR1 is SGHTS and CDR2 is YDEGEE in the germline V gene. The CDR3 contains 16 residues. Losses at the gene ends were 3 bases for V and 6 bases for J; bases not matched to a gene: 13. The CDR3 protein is CASSWRRQGDQDTQYF. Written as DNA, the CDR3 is TGTGCCAGCAGCTGGAGAAGACAGGGAGACCAGGATACGCAGTATTTT.

This chain's CDR3 is CASIGTAANTGELFF. The CDR3 coding sequence is TGTGCCAGCATCGGGACAGCTGCGAACACCGGGGAGCTGTTTTTT. This chain links TRBV2 with TRBJ2-2, with 7 positions matching TRBD1. CDR1 is SNHLY, CDR2 FYNNEI, per germline. The CDR3 is made up of 15 amino acids. Germline trimming cut 7 bases from V and 0 bases from J; bases unmatched to any gene: 5.